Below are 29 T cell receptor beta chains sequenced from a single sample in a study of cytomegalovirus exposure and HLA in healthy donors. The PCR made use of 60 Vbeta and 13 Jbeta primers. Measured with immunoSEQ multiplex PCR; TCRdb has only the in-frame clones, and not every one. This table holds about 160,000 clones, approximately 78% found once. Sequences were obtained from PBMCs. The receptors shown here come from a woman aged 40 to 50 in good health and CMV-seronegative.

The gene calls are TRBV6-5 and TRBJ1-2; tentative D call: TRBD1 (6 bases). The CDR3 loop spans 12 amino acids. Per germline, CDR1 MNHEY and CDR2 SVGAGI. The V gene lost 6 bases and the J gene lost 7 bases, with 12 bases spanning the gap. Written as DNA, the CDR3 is TGTGCCAGCAGCAGGGGATTCAGTGGCTACACCTTC. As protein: CASSRGFSGYTF.

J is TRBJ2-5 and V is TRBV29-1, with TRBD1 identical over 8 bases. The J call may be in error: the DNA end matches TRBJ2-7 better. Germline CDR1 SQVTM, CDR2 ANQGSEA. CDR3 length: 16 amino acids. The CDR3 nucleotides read TGCAGCGTCGCGGAGGCCGGGACAGGTTTATCCTACGAGCAGTACTTC. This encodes CSVAEAGTGLSYEQYF.

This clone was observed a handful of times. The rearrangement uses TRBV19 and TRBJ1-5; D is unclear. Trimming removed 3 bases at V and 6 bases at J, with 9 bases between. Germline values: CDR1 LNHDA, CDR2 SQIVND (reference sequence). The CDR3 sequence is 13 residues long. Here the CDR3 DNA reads TGTGCCAGTAGTATGGACTGGCGTCAGCCCCAGCATTTT. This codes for CASSMDWRQPQHF.

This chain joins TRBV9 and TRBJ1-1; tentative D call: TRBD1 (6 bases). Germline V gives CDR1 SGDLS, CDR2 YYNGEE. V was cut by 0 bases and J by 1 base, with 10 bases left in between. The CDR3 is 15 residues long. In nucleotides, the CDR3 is TGTGCCAGCAGCGTAGCCGGCAGGGGGAACACTGAAGCTTTCTTT. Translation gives CASSVAGRGNTEAFF.

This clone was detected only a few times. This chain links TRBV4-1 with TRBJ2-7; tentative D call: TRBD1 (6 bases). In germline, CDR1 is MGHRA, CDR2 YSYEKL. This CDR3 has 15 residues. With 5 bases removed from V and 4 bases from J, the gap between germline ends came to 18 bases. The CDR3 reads CASSEVYRESYEQYF. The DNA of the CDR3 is TGCGCCAGCAGCGAAGTTTACAGGGAGTCGTACGAGCAGTACTTC.

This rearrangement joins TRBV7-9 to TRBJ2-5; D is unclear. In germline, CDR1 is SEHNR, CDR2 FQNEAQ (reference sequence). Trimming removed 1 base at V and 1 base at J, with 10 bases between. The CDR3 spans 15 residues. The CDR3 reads CASSLGLPSQETQYF. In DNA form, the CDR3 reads TGTGCCAGCAGCTTAGGACTCCCGTCCCAAGAGACCCAGTACTTC.

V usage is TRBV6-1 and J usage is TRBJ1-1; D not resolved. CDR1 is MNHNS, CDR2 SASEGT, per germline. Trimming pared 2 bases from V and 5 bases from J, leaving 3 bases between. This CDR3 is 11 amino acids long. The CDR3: CASSEQTEAFF. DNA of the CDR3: TGTGCCAGCAGTGAACAGACTGAAGCTTTCTTT.

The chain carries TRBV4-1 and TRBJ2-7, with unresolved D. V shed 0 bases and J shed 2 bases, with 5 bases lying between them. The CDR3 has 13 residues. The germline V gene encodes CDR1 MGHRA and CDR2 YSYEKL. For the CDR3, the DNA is TGCGCCAGCAGCCAAGAAATAACCTACGAGCAGTACTTC. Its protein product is CASSQEITYEQYF.

In DNA form, the CDR3 reads TGTGCCAGCTCACCGCCCCGGGACCAAGAGACCCAGTACTTC. Translating gives CASSPPRDQETQYF. The rearrangement joins TRBV18 to TRBJ2-5; unclear D gene. This CDR3 has 14 amino acids. Trimming shortened V by 3 bases and J by 0 bases, and 8 bases separated the two germline ends. Germline-derived CDR1 and CDR2 are KGHSH and LQKENI.

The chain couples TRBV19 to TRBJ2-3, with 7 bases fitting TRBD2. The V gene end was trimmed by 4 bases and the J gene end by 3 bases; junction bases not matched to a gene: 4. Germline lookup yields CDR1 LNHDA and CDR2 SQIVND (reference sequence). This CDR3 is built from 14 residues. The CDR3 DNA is TGTGCCAGTAGTAGGACTAGAAAGACAGATACGCAGTATTTT. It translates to CASSRTRKTDTQYF.

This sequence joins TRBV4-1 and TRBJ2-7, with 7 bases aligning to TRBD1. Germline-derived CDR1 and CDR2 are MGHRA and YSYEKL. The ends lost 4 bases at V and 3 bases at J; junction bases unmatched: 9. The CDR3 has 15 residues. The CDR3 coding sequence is TGCGCCAGCAGCCGGAAGACAGGGCTTCACTACGAGCAGTACTTC. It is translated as CASSRKTGLHYEQYF.

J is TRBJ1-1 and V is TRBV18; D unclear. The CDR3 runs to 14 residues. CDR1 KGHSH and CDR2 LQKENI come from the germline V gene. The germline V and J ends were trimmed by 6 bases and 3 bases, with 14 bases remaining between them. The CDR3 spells CASSRVQKDTEAFF. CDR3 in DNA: TGTGCCAGCTCGAGGGTTCAAAAAGACACTGAAGCTTTCTTT.

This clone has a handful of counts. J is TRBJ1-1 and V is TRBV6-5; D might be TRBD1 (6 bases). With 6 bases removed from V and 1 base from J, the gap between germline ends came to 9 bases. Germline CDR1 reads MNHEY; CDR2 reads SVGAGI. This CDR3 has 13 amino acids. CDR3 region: CASSRTANTEAFF. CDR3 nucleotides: TGTGCCAGCAGCCGGACAGCGAACACTGAAGCTTTCTTT.

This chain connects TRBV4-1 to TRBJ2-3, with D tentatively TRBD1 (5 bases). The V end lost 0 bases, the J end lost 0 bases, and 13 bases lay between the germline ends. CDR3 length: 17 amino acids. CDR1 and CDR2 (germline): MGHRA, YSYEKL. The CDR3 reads CASSQDFKGISTDTQYF. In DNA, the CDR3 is TGCGCCAGCAGCCAAGATTTCAAGGGGATTAGCACAGATACGCAGTATTTT.

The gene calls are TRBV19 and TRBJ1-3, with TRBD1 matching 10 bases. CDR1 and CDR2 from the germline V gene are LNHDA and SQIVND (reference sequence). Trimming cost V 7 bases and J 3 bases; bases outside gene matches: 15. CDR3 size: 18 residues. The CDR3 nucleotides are TGTGCCAGTACCGTCTTCGGACAGGGGGTCGTACTTGGAAACACCATATATTTT. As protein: CASTVFGQGVVLGNTIYF.

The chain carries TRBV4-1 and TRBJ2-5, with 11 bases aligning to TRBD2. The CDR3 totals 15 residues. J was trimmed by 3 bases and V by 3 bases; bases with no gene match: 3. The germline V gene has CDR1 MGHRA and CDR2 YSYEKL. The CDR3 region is CASSHPGLAEETQYF. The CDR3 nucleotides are TGCGCCAGCAGCCACCCGGGACTAGCGGAAGAGACCCAGTACTTC.

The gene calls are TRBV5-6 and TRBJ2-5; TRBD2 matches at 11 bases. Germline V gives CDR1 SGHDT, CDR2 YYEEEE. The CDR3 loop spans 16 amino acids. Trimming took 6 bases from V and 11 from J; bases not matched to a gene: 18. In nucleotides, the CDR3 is TGTGCCAGCAACAAAAGACTAGCGGGGTTCTCGGAGGAGCAGTACTTC. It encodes CASNKRLAGFSEEQYF.

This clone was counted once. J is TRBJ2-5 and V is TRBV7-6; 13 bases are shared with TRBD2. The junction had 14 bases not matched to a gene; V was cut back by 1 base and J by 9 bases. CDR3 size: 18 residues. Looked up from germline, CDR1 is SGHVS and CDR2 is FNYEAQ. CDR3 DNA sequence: TGTGCCAGCAGCTTAGAGGGGCGGACTAGCGGGGGCCCTATGGCCCAGTACTTC. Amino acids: CASSLEGRTSGGPMAQYF.

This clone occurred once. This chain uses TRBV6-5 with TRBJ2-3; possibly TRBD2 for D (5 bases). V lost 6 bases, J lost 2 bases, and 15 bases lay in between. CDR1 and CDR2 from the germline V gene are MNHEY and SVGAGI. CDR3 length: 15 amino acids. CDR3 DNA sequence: TGTGCCAGCAGCCTAGACTACTTAGCCACAGATACGCAGTATTTT. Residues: CASSLDYLATDTQYF.

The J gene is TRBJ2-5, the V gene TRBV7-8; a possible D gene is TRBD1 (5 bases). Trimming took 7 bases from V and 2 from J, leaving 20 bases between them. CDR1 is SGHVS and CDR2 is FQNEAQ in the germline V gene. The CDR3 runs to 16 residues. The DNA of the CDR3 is TGTGCCAGCATCAACACCGCAGACAGAGGTCAAGAGACCCAGTACTTC. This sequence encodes CASINTADRGQETQYF.

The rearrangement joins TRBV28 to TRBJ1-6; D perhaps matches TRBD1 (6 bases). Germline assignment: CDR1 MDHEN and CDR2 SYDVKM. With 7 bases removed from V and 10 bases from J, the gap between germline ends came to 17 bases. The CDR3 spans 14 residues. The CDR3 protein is CASTPVRGGSPLHF. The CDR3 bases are TGTGCCAGCACCCCCGTCAGGGGTGGGTCACCCCTCCACTTT. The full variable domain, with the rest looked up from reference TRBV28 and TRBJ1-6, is DVKVTQSSRYLVKRTGEKVFLECVQDMDHENMFWYRQDPGLGLRLIYFSYDVKMKEKGDIPEGYSVSREKKERFSLILESASTNQTSMYLCASTPVRGGSPLHFGNGTRLTVT.

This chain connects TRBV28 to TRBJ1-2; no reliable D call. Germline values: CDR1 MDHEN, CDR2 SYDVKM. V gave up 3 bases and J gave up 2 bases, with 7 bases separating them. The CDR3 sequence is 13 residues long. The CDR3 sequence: CASSFGRNYGYTF. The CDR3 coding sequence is TGTGCCAGCAGTTTCGGCAGGAACTATGGCTACACCTTC.

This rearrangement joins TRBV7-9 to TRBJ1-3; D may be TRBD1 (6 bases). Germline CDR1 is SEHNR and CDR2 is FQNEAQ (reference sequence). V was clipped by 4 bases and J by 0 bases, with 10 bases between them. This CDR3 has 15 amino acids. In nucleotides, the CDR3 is TGTGCCAGCAGCTCTGGACAGAGCTCTGGAAACACCATATATTTT. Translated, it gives CASSSGQSSGNTIYF. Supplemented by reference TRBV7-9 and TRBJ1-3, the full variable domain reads DTGVSQNPRHKITKRGQNVTFRCDPISEHNRLYWYRQTLGQGPEFLTYFQNEAQLEKSRLLSDRFSAERPKGSFSTLEIQRTEQGDSAMYLCASSSGQSSGNTIYFGEGSWLTVV.

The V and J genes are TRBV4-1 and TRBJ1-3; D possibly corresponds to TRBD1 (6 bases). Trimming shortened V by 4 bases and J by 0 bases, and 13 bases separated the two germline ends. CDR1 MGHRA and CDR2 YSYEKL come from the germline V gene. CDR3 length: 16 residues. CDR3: CASSPFGTSSGNTIYF. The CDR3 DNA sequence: TGCGCCAGCAGCCCTTTCGGGACAAGCTCTGGAAACACCATATATTTT.

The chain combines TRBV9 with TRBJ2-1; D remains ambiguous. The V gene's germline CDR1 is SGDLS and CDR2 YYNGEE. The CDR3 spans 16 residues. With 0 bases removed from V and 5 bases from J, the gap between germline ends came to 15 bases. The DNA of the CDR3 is TGTGCCAGCAGCGTAGACCCTCAGACATGGCACAATGAGCAGTTCTTC. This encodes CASSVDPQTWHNEQFF.

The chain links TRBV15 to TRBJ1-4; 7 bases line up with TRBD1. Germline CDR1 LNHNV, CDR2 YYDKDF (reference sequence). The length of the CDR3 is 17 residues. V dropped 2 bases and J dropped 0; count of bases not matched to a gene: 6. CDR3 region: CATSRLGGSPTNEKLFF. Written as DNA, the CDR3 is TGTGCCACCAGCAGACTAGGGGGCTCCCCAACTAATGAAAAACTGTTTTTT.

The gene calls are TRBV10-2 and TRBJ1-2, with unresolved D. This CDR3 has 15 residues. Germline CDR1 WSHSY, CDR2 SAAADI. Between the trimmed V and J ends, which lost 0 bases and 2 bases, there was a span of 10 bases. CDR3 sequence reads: CASSESWRVNYGYTF. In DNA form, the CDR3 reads TGCGCCAGCAGTGAGTCGTGGAGGGTAAACTATGGCTACACCTTC.

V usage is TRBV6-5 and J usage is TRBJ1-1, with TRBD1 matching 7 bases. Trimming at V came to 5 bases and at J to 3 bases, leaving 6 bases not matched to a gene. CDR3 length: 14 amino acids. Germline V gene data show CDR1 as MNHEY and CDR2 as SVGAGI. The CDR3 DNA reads TGTGCCAGCAGTGGGGACAGCTCCTACACTGAAGCTTTCTTT. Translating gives CASSGDSSYTEAFF.

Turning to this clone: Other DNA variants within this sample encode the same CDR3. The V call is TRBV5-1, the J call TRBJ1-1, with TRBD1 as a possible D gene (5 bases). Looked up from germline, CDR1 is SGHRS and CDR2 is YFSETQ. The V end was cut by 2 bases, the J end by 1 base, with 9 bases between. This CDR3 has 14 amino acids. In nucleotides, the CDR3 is TGCGCCAGCAGCTTCGGGGGGGGGAACACTGAAGCTTTCTTT. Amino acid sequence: CASSFGGGNTEAFF. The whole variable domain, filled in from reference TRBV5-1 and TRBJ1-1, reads KAGVTQTPRYLIKTRGQQVTLSCSPISGHRSVSWYQQTPGQGLQFLFEYFSETQRNKGNFPGRFSGRQFSNSRSEMNVSTLELGDSALYLCASSFGGGNTEAFFGQGTRLTVV.